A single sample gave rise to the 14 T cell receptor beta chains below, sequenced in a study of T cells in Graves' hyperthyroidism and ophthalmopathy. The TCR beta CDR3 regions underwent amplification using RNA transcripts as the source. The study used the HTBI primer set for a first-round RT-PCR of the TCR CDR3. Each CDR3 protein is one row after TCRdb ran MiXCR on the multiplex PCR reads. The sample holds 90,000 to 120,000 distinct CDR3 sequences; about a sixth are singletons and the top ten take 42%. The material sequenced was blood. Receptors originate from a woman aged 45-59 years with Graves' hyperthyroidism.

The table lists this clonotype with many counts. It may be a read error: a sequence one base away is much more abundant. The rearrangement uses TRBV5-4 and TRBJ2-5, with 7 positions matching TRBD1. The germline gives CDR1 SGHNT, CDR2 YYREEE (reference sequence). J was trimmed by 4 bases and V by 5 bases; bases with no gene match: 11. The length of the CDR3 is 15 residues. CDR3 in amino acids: CASSPGTVLRETQYF. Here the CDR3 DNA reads TGTGCCAGCAGTCCCGGGACAGTCTTACGAGAGACCCAGTACTTC.

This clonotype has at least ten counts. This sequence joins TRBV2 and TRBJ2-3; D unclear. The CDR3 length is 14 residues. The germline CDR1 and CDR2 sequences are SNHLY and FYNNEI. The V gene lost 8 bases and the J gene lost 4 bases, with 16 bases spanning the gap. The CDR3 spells CASLPEGISDTQYF. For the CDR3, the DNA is TGTGCCAGCCTCCCCGAAGGGATTTCAGATACGCAGTATTTT.

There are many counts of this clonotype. The CDR3 protein is CSVEAATQETQYF. The CDR3 DNA reads TGCAGCGTTGAAGCGGCAACTCAAGAGACCCAGTACTTC. The chain combines TRBV29-1 with TRBJ2-5, with D unclear. The CDR3 covers 13 residues. Germline-derived CDR1 and CDR2 are SQVTM and ANQGSEA. V was cut by 1 base and J by 2 bases, with 8 bases left in between.

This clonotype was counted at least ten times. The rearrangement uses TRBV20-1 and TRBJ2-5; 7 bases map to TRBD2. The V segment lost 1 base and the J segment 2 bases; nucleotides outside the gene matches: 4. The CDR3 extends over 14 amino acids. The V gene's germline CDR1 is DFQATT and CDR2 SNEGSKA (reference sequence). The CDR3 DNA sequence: TGCAGTGCTAGAGTGACTAGCCGACAAGAGACCCAGTACTTC. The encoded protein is CSARVTSRQETQYF.

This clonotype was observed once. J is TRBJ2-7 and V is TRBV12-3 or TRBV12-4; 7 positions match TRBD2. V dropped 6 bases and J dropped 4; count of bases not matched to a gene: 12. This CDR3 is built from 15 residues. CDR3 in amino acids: CASSVQASGVYEQYF. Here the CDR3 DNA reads TGTGCCAGCAGCGTCCAGGCTAGCGGCGTTTACGAGCAGTACTTC.

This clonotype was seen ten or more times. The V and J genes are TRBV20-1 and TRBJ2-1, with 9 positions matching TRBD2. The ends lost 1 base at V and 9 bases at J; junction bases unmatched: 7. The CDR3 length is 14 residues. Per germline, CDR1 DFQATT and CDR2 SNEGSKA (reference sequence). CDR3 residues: CSARVSGSNVEQFF. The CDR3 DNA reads TGCAGTGCTAGAGTTAGCGGGAGTAATGTTGAGCAGTTCTTC.

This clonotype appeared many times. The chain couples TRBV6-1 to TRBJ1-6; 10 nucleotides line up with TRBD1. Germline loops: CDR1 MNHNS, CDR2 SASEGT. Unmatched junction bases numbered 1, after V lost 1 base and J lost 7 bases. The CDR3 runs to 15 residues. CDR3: CASSEETGGNSPLHF. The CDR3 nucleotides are TGTGCCAGCAGTGAAGAGACAGGGGGCAATTCACCCCTCCACTTT.

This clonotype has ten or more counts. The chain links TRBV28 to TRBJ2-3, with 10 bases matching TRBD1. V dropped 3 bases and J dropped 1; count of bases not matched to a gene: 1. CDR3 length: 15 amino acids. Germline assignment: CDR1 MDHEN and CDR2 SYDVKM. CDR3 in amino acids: CASSLDRGGTDTQYF. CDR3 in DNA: TGTGCCAGCAGTTTGGACAGGGGGGGCACAGATACGCAGTATTTT. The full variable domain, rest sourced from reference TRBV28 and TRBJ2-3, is DVKVTQSSRYLVKRTGEKVFLECVQDMDHENMFWYRQDPGLGLRLIYFSYDVKMKEKGDIPEGYSVSREKKERFSLILESASTNQTSMYLCASSLDRGGTDTQYFGPGTRLTVL.

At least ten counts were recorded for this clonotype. CDR3: CASSLGLAGVWYEQYF. The CDR3 DNA sequence: TGCGCCAGCAGCTTGGGACTAGCGGGAGTCTGGTACGAGCAGTACTTC. The rearrangement joins TRBV5-1 to TRBJ2-7, with 12 bases matching TRBD2. The CDR3 covers 16 residues. The V gene's germline CDR1 is SGHRS and CDR2 YFSETQ. V shed 0 bases, J shed 4 bases, and the junction held 5 bases outside the gene matches.

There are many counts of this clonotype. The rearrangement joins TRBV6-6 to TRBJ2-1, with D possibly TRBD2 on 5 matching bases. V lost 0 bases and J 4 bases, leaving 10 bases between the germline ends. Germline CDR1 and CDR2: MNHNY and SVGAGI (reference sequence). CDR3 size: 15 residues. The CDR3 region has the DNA TGTGCCAGCAGTTACTCGGCGGGCGATTACAATGAGCAGTTCTTC. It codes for CASSYSAGDYNEQFF.

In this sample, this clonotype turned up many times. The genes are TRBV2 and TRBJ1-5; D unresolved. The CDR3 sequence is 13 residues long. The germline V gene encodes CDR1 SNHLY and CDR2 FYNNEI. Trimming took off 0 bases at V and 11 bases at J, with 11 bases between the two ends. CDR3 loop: CASSEAWRVSQHF. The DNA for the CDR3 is TGTGCCAGCAGTGAAGCATGGAGGGTATCCCAGCATTTT. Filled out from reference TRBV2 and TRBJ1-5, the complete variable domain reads EPEVTQTPSHQVTQMGQEVILRCVPISNHLYFYWYRQILGQKVEFLVSFYNNEISEKSEIFDDQFSVERPDGSNFTLKIRSTKLEDSAMYFCASSEAWRVSQHFGDGTRLSIL.

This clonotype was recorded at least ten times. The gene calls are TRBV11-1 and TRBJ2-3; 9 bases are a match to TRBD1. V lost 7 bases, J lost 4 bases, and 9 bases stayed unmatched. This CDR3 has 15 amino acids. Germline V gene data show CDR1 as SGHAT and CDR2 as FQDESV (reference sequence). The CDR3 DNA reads TGTGCCAGCAAAAACGGGAGACAGGGGGCAGATACGCAGTATTTT. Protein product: CASKNGRQGADTQYF.

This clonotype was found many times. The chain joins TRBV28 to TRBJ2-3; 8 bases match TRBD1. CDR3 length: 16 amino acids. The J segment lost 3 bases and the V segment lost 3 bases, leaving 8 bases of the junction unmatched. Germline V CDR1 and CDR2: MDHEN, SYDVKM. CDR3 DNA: TGTGCCAGCAGTTTCGGACAGGGACGGTCGACAGATACGCAGTATTTT. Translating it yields CASSFGQGRSTDTQYF. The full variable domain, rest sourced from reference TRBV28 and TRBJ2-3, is DVKVTQSSRYLVKRTGEKVFLECVQDMDHENMFWYRQDPGLGLRLIYFSYDVKMKEKGDIPEGYSVSREKKERFSLILESASTNQTSMYLCASSFGQGRSTDTQYFGPGTRLTVL.

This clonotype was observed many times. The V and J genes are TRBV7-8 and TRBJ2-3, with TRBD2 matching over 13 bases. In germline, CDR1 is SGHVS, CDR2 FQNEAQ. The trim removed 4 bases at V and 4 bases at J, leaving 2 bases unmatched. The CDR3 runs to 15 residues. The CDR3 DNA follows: TGTGCCAGCAGCTCGGGACTAGCGGGGCCAGATACGCAGTATTTT. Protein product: CASSSGLAGPDTQYF.